This TCR beta chain was documented in a study of CD8 T cells in ankylosing spondylitis. With 3 bases clipped from V and 2 bases from J, the junction kept 10 bases outside the gene matches. CDR3 length: 17 amino acids. Germline V lookup: CDR1 SGHRS, CDR2 YFSETQ. This clonotype was seen more than once but under ten times. Its antigen remains unidentified. Study observations and caveats: Clones linked to disease, bearing a CD8+ phenotype, were relatively rare in peripheral blood. Reportedly, significant enrichment of disease-linked clones occurred in matched ankylosing spondylitis synovial fluid.

MiXCR, run by TCRdb on the 5' RACE reads, gives a single entry per CDR3 protein. Of 250,000 to 300,000 distinct CDR3 sequences listed, approximately 20% are singletons. Sequencing used blood, either unsorted or a sorted T cell fraction (not recorded which). V usage is TRBV5-1 and J usage is TRBJ2-7; 11 bases are shared with TRBD2. The origin of this receptor is a male donor with ankylosing spondylitis or in good health (not recorded which). In nucleotides, the CDR3 is TGCGCCAGCAGCTACCGCAAAGGGACTAGCGGTCCCTACGAGCAGTACGTC. Translation: CASSYRKGTSGPYEQYV.